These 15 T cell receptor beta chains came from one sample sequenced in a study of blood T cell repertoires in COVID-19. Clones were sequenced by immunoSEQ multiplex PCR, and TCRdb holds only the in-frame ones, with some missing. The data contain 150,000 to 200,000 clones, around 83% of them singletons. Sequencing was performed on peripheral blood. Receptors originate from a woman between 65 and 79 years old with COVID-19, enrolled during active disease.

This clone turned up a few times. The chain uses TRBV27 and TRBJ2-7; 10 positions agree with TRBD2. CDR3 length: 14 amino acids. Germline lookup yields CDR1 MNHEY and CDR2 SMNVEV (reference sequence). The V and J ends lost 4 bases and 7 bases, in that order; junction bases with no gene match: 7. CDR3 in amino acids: CASSSLAGKEEQYF. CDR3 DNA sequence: TGTGCCAGCAGTTCACTAGCGGGAAAAGAAGAGCAGTACTTC.

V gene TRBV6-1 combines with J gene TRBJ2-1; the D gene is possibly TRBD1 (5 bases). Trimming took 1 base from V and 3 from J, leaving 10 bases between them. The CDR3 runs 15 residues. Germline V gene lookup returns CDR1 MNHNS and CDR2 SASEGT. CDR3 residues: CASSEDDRNYNEQFF. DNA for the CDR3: TGTGCCAGCAGTGAAGACGACAGAAACTACAATGAGCAGTTCTTC.

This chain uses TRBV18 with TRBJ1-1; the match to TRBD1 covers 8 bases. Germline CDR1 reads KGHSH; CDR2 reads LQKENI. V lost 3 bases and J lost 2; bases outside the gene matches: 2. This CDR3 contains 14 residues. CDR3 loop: CASSPGQENTEAFF. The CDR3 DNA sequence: TGTGCCAGCTCACCGGGACAGGAAAACACTGAAGCTTTCTTT.

CDR3 in amino acids: CASSLDGGTSAYGYTF. CDR3 DNA: TGTGCCAGCAGTTTAGATGGGGGGACCAGTGCCTATGGCTACACCTTC. The chain recombines TRBV27 with TRBJ1-2; weak D call: TRBD1 (5 bases). V lost 2 bases and J 4 bases, leaving 17 bases between the germline ends. CDR1 is MNHEY, CDR2 SMNVEV, per germline (reference sequence). The CDR3 is made up of 16 amino acids.

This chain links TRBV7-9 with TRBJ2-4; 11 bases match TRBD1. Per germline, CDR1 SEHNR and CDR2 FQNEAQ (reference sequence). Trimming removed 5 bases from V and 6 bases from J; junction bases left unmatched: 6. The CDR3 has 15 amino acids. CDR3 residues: CASSLRDRGGNIQYF. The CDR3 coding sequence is TGTGCCAGCAGCCTCCGGGACAGGGGGGGAAACATTCAGTACTTC.

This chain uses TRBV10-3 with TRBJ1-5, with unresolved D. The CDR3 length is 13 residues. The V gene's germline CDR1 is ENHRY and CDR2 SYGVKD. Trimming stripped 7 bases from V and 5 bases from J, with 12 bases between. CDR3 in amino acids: CAITRQEDQPQHF. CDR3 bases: TGTGCCATCACTCGGCAGGAGGATCAGCCCCAGCATTTT.

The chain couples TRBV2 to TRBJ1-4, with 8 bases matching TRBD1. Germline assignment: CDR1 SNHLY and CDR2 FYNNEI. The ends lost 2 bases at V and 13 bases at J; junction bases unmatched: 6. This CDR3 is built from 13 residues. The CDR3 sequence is CASSEQGAFGLFF. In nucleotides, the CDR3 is TGTGCCAGCAGTGAACAGGGGGCCTTTGGACTGTTTTTT.

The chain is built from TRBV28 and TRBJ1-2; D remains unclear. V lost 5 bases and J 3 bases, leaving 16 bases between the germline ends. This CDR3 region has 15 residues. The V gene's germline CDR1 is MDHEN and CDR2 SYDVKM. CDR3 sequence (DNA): TGTGCCAGCAGTCCGGCAGGCCCGAGATACTATGGCTACACCTTC. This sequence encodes CASSPAGPRYYGYTF.

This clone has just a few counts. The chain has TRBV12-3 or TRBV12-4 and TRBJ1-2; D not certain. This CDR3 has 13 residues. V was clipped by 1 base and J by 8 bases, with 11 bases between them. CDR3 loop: CASSLDPSGGYTF. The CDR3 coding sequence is TGTGCCAGCAGTTTAGATCCGTCGGGAGGCTACACCTTC.

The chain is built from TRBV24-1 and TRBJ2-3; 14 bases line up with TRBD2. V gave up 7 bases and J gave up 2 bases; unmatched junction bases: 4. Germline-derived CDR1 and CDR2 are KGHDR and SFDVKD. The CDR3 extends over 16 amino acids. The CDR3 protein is CATRGTSGGNTDTQYF. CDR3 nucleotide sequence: TGTGCCACCAGAGGGACTAGCGGGGGAAACACAGATACGCAGTATTTT.

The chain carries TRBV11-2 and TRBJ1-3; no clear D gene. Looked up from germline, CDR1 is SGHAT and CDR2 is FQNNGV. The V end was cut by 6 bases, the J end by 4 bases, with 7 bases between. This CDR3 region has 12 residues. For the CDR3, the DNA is TGTGCCAGCAGATCCATCGGAAACACCATATATTTT. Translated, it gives CASRSIGNTIYF.

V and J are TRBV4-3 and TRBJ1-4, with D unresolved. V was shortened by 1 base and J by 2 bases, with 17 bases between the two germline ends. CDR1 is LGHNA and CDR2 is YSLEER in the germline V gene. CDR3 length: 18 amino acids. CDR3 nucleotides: TGCGCCAGCAGCCAAGGACTAGGGAGTGCAACGACTAATGAAAAACTGTTTTTT. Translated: CASSQGLGSATTNEKLFF.

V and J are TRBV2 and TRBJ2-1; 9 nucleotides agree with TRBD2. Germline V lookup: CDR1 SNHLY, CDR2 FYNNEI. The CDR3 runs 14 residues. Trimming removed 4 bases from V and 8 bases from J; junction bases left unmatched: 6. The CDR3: CASSVAGGLDEQFF. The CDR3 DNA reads TGTGCCAGCAGTGTCGCGGGAGGGCTAGATGAGCAGTTCTTC.

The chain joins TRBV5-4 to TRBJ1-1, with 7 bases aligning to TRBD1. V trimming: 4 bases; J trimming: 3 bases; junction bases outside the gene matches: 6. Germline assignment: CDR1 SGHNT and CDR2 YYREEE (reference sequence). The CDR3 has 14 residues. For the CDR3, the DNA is TGTGCCAGCAGCATGGGACAGAAGGACACTGAAGCTTTCTTT. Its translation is CASSMGQKDTEAFF. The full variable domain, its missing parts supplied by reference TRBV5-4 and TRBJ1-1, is ETGVTQSPTHLIKTRGQQVTLRCSSQSGHNTVSWYQQALGQGPQFIFQYYREEENGRGNFPPRFSGLQFPNYSSELNVNALELDDSALYLCASSMGQKDTEAFFGQGTRLTVV.

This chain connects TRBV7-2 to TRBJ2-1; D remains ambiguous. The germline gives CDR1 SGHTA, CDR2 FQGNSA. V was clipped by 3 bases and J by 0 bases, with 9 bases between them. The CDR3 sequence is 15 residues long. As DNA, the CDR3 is TGTGCCAGCAGCTTCCTTTCGGGCTCCTACAATGAGCAGTTCTTC. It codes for CASSFLSGSYNEQFF.